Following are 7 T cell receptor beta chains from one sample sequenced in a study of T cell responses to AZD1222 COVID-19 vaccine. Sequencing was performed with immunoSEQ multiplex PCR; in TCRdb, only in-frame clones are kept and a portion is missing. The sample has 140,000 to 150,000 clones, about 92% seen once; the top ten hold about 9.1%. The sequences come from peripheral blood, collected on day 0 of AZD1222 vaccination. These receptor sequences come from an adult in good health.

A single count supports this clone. CDR3 in amino acids: CSASLGINGYTF. For the CDR3, the DNA is TGCAGTGCTAGTCTGGGGATCAATGGCTACACCTTC. This chain connects TRBV20-1 to TRBJ1-2; D is uncertain. Germline CDR1 is DFQATT and CDR2 is SNEGSKA (reference sequence). This CDR3 is built from 12 residues. The V gene lost 3 bases and the J gene lost 6 bases, with 11 bases spanning the gap.

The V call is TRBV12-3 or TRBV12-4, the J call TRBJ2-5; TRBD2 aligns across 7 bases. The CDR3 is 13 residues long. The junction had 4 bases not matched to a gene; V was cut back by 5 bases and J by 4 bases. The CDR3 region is CASSGGDRETQYF. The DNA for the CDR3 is TGTGCCAGCAGTGGGGGGGATCGAGAGACCCAGTACTTC.

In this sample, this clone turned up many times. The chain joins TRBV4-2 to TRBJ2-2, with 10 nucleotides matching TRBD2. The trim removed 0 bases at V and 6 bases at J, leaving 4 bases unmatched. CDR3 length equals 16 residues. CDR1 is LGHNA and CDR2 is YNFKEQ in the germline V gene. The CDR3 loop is CASSQDLAGEAGELFF. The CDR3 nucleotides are TGTGCCAGCAGCCAAGACCTAGCGGGGGAAGCCGGGGAGCTGTTTTTT.

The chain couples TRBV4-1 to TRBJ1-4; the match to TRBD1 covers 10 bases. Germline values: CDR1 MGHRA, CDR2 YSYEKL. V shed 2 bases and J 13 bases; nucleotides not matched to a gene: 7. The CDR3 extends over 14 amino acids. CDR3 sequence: CASSQPGTGVGLFF. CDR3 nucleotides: TGCGCCAGCAGCCAACCCGGGACAGGGGTCGGACTGTTTTTT.

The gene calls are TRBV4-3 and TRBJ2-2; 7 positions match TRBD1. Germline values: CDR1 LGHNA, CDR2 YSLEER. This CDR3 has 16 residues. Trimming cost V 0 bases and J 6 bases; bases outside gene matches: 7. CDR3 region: CASSQDGHRGPGELFF. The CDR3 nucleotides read TGCGCCAGCAGCCAAGATGGCCACAGGGGACCCGGGGAGCTGTTTTTT.

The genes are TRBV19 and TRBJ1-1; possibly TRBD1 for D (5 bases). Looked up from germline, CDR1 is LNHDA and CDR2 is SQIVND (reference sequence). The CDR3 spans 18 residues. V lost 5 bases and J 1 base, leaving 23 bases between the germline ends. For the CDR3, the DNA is TGTGCCAGTAGTCCTCTGACGGCTTCAGGGCGCGAGAACACTGAAGCTTTCTTT. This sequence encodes CASSPLTASGRENTEAFF.

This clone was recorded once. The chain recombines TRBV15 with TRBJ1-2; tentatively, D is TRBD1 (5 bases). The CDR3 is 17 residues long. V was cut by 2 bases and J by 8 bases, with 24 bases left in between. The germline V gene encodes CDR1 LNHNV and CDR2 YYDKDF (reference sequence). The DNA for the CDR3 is TGTGCCACCAGCAGACCCCTCCTCCGAGCAGGGTCTAGGGGCTACACCTTC. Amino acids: CATSRPLLRAGSRGYTF.